This record looks at one T cell receptor (beta chain) sequence and its context. Its antigen is unknown. The CDR3 spans 13 residues. In germline, CDR1 is SGDLS, CDR2 YYNGEE. A sample-barcoded 5' primer and a J-beta primer mix were used in a second PCR of roughly 7 to 12 cycles. The authors tagged each cDNA molecule using a template-switch adaptor with 12 random nucleotides. Each CDR3 protein is one row after TCRdb ran MiXCR on the 5' RACE reads. The sample holds 1,100,000 or so distinct CDR3 sequences, 45% seen once. This specimen belongs to a study of blood T cells in healthy people across ages. Study summary: Template switching captured about one barcoded beta molecule per two T cells.

Study-wide results and limits: Fewer expanded clones and more diversity marked long-lived versus aged donors.

The rearrangement uses TRBV9 and TRBJ2-5, with TRBD2 matching 9 bases. Judging by the DNA end, TRBJ2-7 fits better; the J call may be wrong. The sequence was collected from a woman aged 55-69 years in good health. Sequencing was done on a sample of blood. The CDR3 loop reads CASSGLADLEQYF. CDR3 DNA: TGTGCCAGCAGCGGACTAGCGGACCTCGAGCAGTACTTC.